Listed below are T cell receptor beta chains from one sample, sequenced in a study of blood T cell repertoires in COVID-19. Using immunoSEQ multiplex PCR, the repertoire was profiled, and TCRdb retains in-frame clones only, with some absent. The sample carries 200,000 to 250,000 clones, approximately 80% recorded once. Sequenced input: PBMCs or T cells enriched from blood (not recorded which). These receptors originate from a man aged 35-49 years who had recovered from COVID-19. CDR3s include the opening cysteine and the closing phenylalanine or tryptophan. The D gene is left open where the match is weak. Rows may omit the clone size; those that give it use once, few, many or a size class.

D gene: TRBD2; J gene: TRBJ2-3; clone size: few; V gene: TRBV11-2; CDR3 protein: CASRRLAGSPQDTQYF; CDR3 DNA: TGTGCCAGCAGACGACTAGCGGGGTCGCCGCAGGATACGCAGTATTTT
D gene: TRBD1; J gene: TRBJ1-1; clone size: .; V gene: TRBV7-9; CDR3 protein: CASSLQGVYTEAFF; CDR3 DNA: TGTGCCAGCAGCCTACAGGGGGTGTACACTGAAGCTTTCTTT
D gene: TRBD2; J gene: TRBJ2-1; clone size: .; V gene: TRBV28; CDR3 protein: CARPGLAGNNEQFF; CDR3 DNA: TGTGCCAGACCGGGACTAGCGGGAAACAATGAGCAGTTCTTC
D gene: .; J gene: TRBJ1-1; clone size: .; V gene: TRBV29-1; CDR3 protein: CSVEWQGNTEAFF; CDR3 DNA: TGCAGCGTTGAATGGCAGGGGAACACTGAAGCTTTCTTT
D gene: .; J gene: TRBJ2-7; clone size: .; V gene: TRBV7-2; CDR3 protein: CASSLVLRTPYEQYF; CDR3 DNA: TGTGCCAGCAGCTTAGTATTGCGTACCCCCTACGAGCAGTACTTC
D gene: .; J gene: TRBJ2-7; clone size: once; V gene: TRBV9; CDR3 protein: CASSVQLGYEQYF; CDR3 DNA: TGTGCCAGCAGCGTACAACTAGGCTACGAGCAGTACTTC
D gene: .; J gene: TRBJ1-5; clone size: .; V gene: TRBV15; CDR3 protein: CATSRDRGPVPQHF; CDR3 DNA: TGTGCCACCAGCAGAGATAGAGGCCCGGTGCCCCAGCATTTT
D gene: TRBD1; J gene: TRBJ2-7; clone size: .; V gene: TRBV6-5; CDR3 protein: CASSIRGQGSYEQYF; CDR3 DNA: TGTGCCAGCAGTATCCGGGGACAGGGGAGTTACGAGCAGTACTTC
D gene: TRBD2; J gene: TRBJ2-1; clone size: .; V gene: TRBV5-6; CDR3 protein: CASSPGTSGTNEQFF; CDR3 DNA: TGTGCCAGCAGCCCAGGGACTAGCGGGACCAATGAGCAGTTCTTC
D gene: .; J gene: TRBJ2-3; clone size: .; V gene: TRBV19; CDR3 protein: CASSWSRGARDTQYF; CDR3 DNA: TGTGCCAGTAGTTGGAGTCGGGGGGCGAGAGATACGCAGTATTTT
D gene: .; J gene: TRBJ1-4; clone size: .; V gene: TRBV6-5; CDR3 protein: CASSYRGTTNEKLFF; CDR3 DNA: TGTGCCAGCAGTTACCGGGGGACCACTAATGAAAAACTGTTTTTT
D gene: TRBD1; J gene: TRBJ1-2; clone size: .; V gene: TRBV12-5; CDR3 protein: CASGTGDRGGYTF; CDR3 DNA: TGTGCTAGTGGAACCGGGGACAGGGGTGGCTACACCTTC
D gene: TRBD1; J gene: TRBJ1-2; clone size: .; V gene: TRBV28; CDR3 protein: CASRDNRGKKGYTF; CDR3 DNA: TGTGCCAGCAGGGATAACAGGGGGAAAAAAGGCTACACCTTC
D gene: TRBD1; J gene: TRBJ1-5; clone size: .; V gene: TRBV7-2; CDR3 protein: CASSLTGGGNQPQHF; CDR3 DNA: TGTGCCAGCAGCCTGACAGGGGGAGGCAATCAGCCCCAGCATTTT
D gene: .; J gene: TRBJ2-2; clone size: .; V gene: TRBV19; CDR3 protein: CASSVFGVRGRTGELFF; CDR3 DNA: TGTGCCAGTAGTGTGTTTGGGGTCAGGGGTAGGACCGGGGAGCTGTTTTTT
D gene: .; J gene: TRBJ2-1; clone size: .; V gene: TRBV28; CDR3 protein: CASSSPTGEGNEQFF; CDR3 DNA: TGTGCCAGCAGTTCCCCGACAGGGGAGGGCAATGAGCAGTTCTTC
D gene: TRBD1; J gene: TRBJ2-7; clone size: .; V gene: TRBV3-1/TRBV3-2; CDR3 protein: CASSQEGTTGAYEQYF; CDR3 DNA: TGTGCCAGCAGCCAAGAGGGGACGACAGGGGCCTACGAGCAGTACTTC
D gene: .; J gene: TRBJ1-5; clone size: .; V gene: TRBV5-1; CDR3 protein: CASRRAGDSNQPQHF; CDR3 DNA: TGCGCCAGCCGACGGGCCGGGGATAGCAATCAGCCCCAGCATTTT
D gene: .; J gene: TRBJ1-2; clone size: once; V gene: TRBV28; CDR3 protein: CASTLVGGGYTF; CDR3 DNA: TGTGCCAGCACCCTCGTCGGGGGTGGCTACACCTTC
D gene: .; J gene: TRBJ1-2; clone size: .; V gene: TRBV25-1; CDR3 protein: CASSDPSGRSWGYTF; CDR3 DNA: TGTGCCAGCAGTGACCCCTCGGGTCGGTCATGGGGCTACACCTTC
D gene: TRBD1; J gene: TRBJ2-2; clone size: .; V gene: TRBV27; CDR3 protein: CASSFPLSTGTTGELFF; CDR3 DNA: TGTGCCAGCAGTTTTCCCCTTTCGACAGGGACCACCGGGGAGCTGTTTTTT
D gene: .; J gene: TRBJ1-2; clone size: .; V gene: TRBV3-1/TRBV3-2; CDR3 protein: CASSPTAGNYGYTF; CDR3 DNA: TGTGCCAGCAGCCCGACGGCAGGAAACTATGGCTACACCTTC
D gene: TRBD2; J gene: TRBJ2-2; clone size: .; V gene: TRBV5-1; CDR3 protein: CASSLALAGAAGELFF; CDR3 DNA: TGCGCCAGCAGCTTGGCTCTAGCGGGAGCCGCCGGGGAGCTGTTTTTT
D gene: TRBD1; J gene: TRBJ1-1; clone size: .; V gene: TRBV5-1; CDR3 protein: CASSRDRTEAFF; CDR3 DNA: TGCGCCAGCAGCCGGGACAGGACTGAAGCTTTCTTT
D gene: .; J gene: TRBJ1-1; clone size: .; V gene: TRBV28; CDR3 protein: CASSWGRSEAFF; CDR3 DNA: TGTGCCAGCAGTTGGGGGAGGAGTGAAGCTTTCTTT
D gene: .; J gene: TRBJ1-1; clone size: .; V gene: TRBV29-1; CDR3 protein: CSVGTLGGTEAFF; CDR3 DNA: TGCAGCGTTGGGACTTTGGGTGGCACTGAAGCTTTCTTT
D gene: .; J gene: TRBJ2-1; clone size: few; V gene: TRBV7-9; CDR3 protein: CASSPPGTVYNEQFF; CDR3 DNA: TGTGCCAGCAGCCCGCCCGGGACTGTATATAATGAGCAGTTCTTC
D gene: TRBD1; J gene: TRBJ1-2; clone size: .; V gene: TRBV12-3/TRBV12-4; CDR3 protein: CASSPQGAKDYTF; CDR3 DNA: TGTGCCAGCAGTCCACAGGGGGCGAAAGACTACACCTTC
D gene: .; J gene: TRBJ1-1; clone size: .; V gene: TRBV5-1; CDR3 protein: CASSAGGRSEAFF; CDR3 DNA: TGCGCCAGCAGCGCGGGGGGGCGGTCTGAAGCTTTCTTT
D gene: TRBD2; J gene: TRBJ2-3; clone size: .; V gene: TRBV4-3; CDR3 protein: CASSPVRGGEADTQYF; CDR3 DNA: TGCGCCAGCAGCCCTGTTCGGGGGGGGGAGGCAGATACGCAGTATTTT
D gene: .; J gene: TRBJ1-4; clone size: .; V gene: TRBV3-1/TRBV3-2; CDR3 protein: CASSQVSRTSNEKLFF; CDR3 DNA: TGTGCCAGCAGCCAAGTAAGCCGAACCTCTAATGAAAAACTGTTTTTT
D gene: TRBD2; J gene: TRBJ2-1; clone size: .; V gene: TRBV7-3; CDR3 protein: CASSLTRLAGNEQFF; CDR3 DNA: TGTGCCAGCAGCTTAACCCGTCTAGCGGGCAATGAGCAGTTCTTC
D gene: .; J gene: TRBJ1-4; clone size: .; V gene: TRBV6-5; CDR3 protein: CASSLRGTTNEKLFF; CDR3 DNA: TGTGCCAGCAGCCTAAGGGGGACAACTAATGAAAAACTGTTTTTT
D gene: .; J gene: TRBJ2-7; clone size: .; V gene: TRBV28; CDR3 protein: CATRGVTVSYEQYF; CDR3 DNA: TGTGCCACCAGGGGAGTTACCGTCTCCTACGAGCAGTACTTC
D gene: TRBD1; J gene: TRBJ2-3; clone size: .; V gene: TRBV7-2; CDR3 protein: CASSHQGVLGTDTQYF; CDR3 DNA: TGTGCCAGCAGCCACCAGGGGGTTTTAGGCACAGATACGCAGTATTTT
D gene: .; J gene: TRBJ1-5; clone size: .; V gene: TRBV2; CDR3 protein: CASSEKDEGQPQHF; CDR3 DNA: TGTGCCAGCAGTGAAAAGGACGAGGGTCAGCCCCAGCATTTT
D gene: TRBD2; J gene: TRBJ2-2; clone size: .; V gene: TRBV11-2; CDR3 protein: CASRDLAGGPANTGELFF; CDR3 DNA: TGTGCCAGCAGAGATCTAGCGGGGGGGCCCGCGAACACCGGGGAGCTGTTTTTT
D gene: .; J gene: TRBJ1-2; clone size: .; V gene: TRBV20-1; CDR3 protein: CSASRGVDYGYTF; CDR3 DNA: TGCAGTGCTAGTCGGGGAGTTGACTATGGCTACACCTTC
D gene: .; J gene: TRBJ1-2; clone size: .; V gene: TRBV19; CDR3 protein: CASSMASFRGIKMGYTF; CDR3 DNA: TGTGCCAGTAGTATGGCATCTTTCAGGGGAATCAAAATGGGCTACACCTTC
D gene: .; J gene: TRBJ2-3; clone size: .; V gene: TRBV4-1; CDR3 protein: CASSQDLGSSTDTQYF; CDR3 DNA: TGCGCCAGCAGCCAAGATCTAGGCAGCAGCACAGATACGCAGTATTTT
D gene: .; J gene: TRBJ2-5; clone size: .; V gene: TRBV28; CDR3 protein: CASGAETQYF; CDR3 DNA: TGTGCCAGTGGGGCGGAGACCCAGTACTTC
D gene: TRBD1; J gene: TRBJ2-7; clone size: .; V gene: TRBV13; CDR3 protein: CASSPRTGFAGEQYF; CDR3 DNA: TGTGCCAGCAGCCCTCGGACAGGGTTTGCAGGCGAGCAGTACTTC
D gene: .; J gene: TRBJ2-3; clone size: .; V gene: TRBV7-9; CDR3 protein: CASSHGQGWRGSTGTQYF; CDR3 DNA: TGTGCCAGCAGCCACGGACAAGGGTGGAGAGGAAGTACGGGTACGCAGTATTTT
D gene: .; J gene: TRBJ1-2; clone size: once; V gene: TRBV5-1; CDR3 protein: CASSLNDNRDIESF; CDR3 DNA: TGCGCCAGCAGCTTGAACGATAACCGGGACATCGAAAGTTTC
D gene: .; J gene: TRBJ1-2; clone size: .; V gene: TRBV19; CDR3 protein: CASSIRGNYGYTF; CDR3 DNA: TGTGCCAGTAGTATCCGGGGTAACTATGGCTACACCTTC
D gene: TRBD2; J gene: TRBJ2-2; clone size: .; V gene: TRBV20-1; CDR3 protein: CSASTGGVTGELFF; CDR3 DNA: TGCAGTGCTAGTACGGGAGGGGTCACCGGGGAGCTGTTTTTT
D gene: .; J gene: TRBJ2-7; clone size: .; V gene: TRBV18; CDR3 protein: CASSPPSVVGEQYF; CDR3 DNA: TGTGCCAGCTCACCACCGTCCGTAGTCGGCGAGCAGTACTTC
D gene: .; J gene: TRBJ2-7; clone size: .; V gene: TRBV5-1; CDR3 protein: CASSAGREQYF; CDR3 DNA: TGCGCCAGCAGCGCGGGGCGCGAGCAGTACTTC
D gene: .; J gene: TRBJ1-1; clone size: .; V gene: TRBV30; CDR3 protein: CAWRDRVDTEAFF; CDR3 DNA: TGTGCCTGGAGAGACCGGGTCGACACTGAAGCTTTCTTT
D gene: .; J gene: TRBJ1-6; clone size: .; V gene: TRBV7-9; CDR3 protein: CASSLAEGVNSPLHF; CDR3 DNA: TGTGCCAGCAGCTTAGCAGAAGGGGTTAATTCACCCCTCCACTTT
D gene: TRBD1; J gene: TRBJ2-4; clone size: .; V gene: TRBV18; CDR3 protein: CASSPPGTGGYLAKNIQYF; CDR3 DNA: TGTGCCAGCTCACCACCCGGGACAGGGGGCTATCTAGCCAAAAACATTCAGTACTTC
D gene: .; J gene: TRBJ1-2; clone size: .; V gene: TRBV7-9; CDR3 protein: CASSLGQNYGYTF; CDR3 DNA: TGTGCCAGCAGCTTAGGACAGAACTATGGCTACACCTTC
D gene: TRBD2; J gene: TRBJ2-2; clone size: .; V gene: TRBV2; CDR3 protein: CASRATSGGSTGELFF; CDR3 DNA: TGTGCCAGCAGGGCCACTAGCGGGGGCAGCACCGGGGAGCTGTTTTTT
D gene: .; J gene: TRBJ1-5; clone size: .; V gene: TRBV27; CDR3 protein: CASSLWAGNQPQHF; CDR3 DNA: TGTGCCAGCAGTTTGTGGGCAGGCAATCAGCCCCAGCATTTT
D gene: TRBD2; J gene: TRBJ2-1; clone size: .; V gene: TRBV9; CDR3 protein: CASSYTGTSNEQFF; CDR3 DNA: TGTGCCAGCAGCTACACCGGGACTAGCAATGAGCAGTTCTTC